The clone carrying this T cell receptor beta chain was found a few times. In the authors' methods: Nucleated cell number was recorded as an estimate derived from reference gene primer amplification. Using immunoSEQ multiplex PCR, the repertoire was profiled, and TCRdb retains in-frame clones only, with some absent. The DNA gave D and trimming, while V, J and clone size come from that table. The repertoire includes around 160,000 clones, approximately 82% of them detected once, and about 16% sits in the top ten. This entry belongs to a study of blood T cell repertoires in COVID-19. Study context: There were acute and convalescent COVID-19 samples, and they came from the United States, Italy and Spain. PBMCs, B-cell-depleted T cells, or T cells were the source of the cDNA or gDNA that made up the material.

Per the germline V gene, CDR1 is MNHEY and CDR2 is SVGAGI. Between the trimmed V and J ends, which lost 5 bases and 2 bases, there was a span of 13 bases. CDR3 size: 15 residues. Sample: peripheral blood. This clonotype was sampled from a human donor with acute or convalescent COVID-19. The donor label of this sample is uncertain. The rearrangement joins TRBV6-5 to TRBJ2-1; a possible D gene is TRBD2 (5 bases). The CDR3 is CASSSRRYPYNEQFF. DNA for the CDR3: TGTGCCAGCAGTAGCCGGAGGTACCCCTACAATGAGCAGTTCTTC.